A selection of T cell receptor beta chains follows, all from one sample in a study of blood T cell repertoires in COVID-19. TCRdb keeps only in-frame clones here, not all; method: immunoSEQ multiplex PCR. The sample shows some 200,000 clones, more than 75% of them seen only once. The sequencing input was PBMCs or T cells enriched from blood (not recorded which). Source of these receptors: a woman aged 45-59 years who had recovered from COVID-19. CDR3s include the opening cysteine and the closing phenylalanine or tryptophan. D genes are given only for firm matches. Expanded clones are given a class, and other clones once, few, many or no size at all.

clone_size	v_call	d_call	j_call	cdr3_aa	cdr3_nt
-	TRBV6-6	-	TRBJ2-7	CASSDTGTGAYEQYF	TGTGCCAGCAGCGATACCGGGACTGGAGCCTACGAGCAGTACTTC
-	TRBV27	-	TRBJ2-1	CASSFGGPPPGEQFF	TGTGCCAGCAGTTTCGGGGGACCCCCACCCGGTGAGCAGTTCTTC
-	TRBV30	-	TRBJ1-2	CAWEDRDKANYGYTF	TGTGCCTGGGAAGACCGGGACAAGGCTAACTATGGCTACACCTTC
-	TRBV29-1	-	TRBJ2-1	CSVTRGTGKYNEQFF	TGCAGCGTTACTCGCGGGACCGGGAAGTACAATGAGCAGTTCTTC
-	TRBV6-5	-	TRBJ2-2	CASSYSSFLNTGELFF	TGTGCCAGCAGTTACTCGTCCTTCCTGAACACCGGGGAGCTGTTTTTT
-	TRBV28	TRBD1	TRBJ1-4	CASSQRTGANEKLFF	TGTGCCAGCAGCCAAAGGACAGGGGCTAATGAAAAACTGTTTTTT
-	TRBV27	TRBD1	TRBJ1-5	CARKKVDREENQPQHF	TGTGCCAGAAAAAAGGTCGACAGGGAAGAAAATCAGCCCCAGCATTTT
-	TRBV27	TRBD2	TRBJ2-1	CASSAGGPYNEQFF	TGTGCCAGCTCAGCGGGAGGTCCCTACAATGAGCAGTTCTTC
-	TRBV2	TRBD2	TRBJ2-3	CASSPTSGATDTQYF	TGTGCCAGCAGTCCGACTAGCGGGGCCACAGATACGCAGTATTTT
-	TRBV5-4	-	TRBJ2-3	CASSPADPSTDTQYF	TGTGCCAGCAGCCCAGCGGACCCGAGCACAGATACGCAGTATTTT
-	TRBV11-2	-	TRBJ2-2	CASSPLSVTGELFF	TGTGCCAGCAGCCCTCTTTCGGTCACCGGGGAGCTGTTTTTT
-	TRBV5-6	-	TRBJ1-4	CASSLEAFTTNEKLFF	TGTGCCAGCAGCTTGGAAGCATTTACAACTAATGAAAAACTGTTTTTT
few	TRBV3-1/TRBV3-2	TRBD2	TRBJ2-2	CASSLLAGVSTGELFF	TGTGCCAGCAGCCTACTAGCGGGAGTTTCTACCGGGGAGCTGTTTTTT
-	TRBV19	TRBD1	TRBJ1-6	CASSISGTGNSPLHF	TGTGCCAGTAGTATTTCCGGGACAGGGAATTCACCCCTCCACTTT
few	TRBV9	-	TRBJ2-3	CASSSSVTDTQYF	TGTGCCAGCAGCAGTAGCGTCACAGATACGCAGTATTTT
-	TRBV13	TRBD1	TRBJ2-6	CASSLGHRTGVLAGANVLTF	TGTGCCAGCAGCTTAGGCCACAGGACAGGGGTTCTGGCTGGGGCCAACGTCCTGACTTTC
-	TRBV4-2	-	TRBJ2-7	CASSQDASGPLYEQYF	TGTGCCAGCAGCCAAGACGCGAGCGGGCCTCTCTACGAGCAGTACTTC
-	TRBV19	TRBD2	TRBJ2-3	CASSSGTSGTDTQYF	TGTGCCAGTAGCTCCGGGACTAGCGGCACAGATACGCAGTATTTT
-	TRBV6-2/TRBV6-3	-	TRBJ1-2	CASSYRGATNYGYTF	TGTGCCAGCAGTTACCGGGGGGCAACGAACTATGGCTACACCTTC
few	TRBV18	-	TRBJ2-2	CASSPATRSNTGELFF	TGTGCCAGCTCACCTGCGACTAGGTCGAACACCGGGGAGCTGTTTTTT